This T cell receptor (beta chain) was identified in a study of CD8 T cells in Susac syndrome. Random-hexamer reverse transcription was applied to about 0.45 to 1 ug RNA. One entry per CDR3 protein, called by TCRdb with MiXCR from the immunoSEQ multiplex PCR reads. The data contain some 120,000 distinct CDR3 sequences, around 96% of them singletons. With regard to this clonotype: At one boundary the junction diverges from the germline segment, which might be a read error.

Germline V CDR1 and CDR2: LGHDT, YNNKEL (reference sequence). The CDR3 consists of 12 residues. Isolation of CD8+ and CD4+ T cells was performed negatively, whereas enrichment of TEMRA cells was done by FACS. Sequences were obtained from CD4+ T cells from PBMCs. This chain links TRBV3-1 with TRBJ2-7; D remains ambiguous. This clonotype was obtained from a human donor in good health. The CDR3 reads CASRQEGLEQYF. The CDR3 region has the DNA TGTGCCAGCAGGCAAGAAGGGCTCGAGCAGTACTTC.